This TCR beta chain was found in a study of CD8 T cells in Susac syndrome. Whole-study context: Patients with Susac syndrome who were sequenced included more than five with active disease and under ten in remission. Study results and caveats: The CD4+ T cell repertoires that were profiled in Susac syndrome showed no clonal expansion.

As for this clonotype: Its antigen is unknown.

Negative isolation was used for CD8+ and CD4+ T cells, and FACS enrichment was applied to TEMRA cells. The authors reverse transcribed roughly 0.5 to 1 ug RNA with random hexamers. Amplification of TCR beta CDR3 by immunoSEQ multiplex PCR spanned 54 Vbeta and 13 Jbeta. Each CDR3 protein is one row after TCRdb ran MiXCR on the immunoSEQ multiplex PCR reads. The repertoire holds roughly 250,000 distinct CDR3 sequences, with roughly 95% as singletons. The material sequenced was CD4+ T cells from PBMCs. This sequence originates from a human donor with Susac syndrome.

CDR3 amino acids: CASSFQGRGEAFF. The CDR3 nucleotides read TGCGCCAGCAGCTTTCAGGGAAGAGGTGAAGCTTTCTTT. This sequence joins TRBV4-1 and TRBJ1-1; TRBD1 might be the D (5 bases). Trimming cost V 5 bases and J 7 bases, with 14 bases left between them. There are 13 residues in the CDR3. Germline assignment: CDR1 MGHRA and CDR2 YSYEKL.